What follows is one T cell receptor beta chain and its context. After extraction with the RNeasy kit, roughly 0.5 to 1 ug of the RNA was reverse transcribed using random hexamers. TCRdb analysed the immunoSEQ multiplex PCR reads with MiXCR anew, one entry per CDR3 protein. The profile shows some 150,000 distinct CDR3 sequences, 90% to 97% of them singletons. This sample stems from a study of CD8 T cells in Susac syndrome. At the level of the study: The Susac syndrome patients were therapy-naive, on corticosteroids, or on intravenous immunoglobulin alone at blood draw.

From germline, CDR1 is LGHNA and CDR2 YNFKEQ. The CDR3 spans 15 residues. Germline trimming cut 0 bases from V and 3 bases from J; bases unmatched to any gene: 1. J is TRBJ2-2 and V is TRBV4-2; 7 bases map to TRBD2. The sequenced material came from CD4+ T cells from PBMCs. The TCR comes from a human donor with Susac syndrome. Here the CDR3 reads CASSQERGDTGELFF. DNA of the CDR3: TGTGCCAGCAGCCAAGAACGGGGGGACACCGGGGAGCTGTTTTTT.